This TCR beta chain emerged from a study of monozygotic twins with inflammatory bowel disease. A template switching step added UMIs, each with a 6-nucleotide sample barcode. TCRdb reprocessed the 5' RACE reads and keeps a single row for each CDR3 protein, giving no DNA. This listing includes 440,000 or so distinct CDR3 sequences. Comment on this clonotype: The antigen remains undetermined.

Germline V gene lookup returns CDR1 MDHEN and CDR2 SYDVKM. The CDR3 covers 13 residues. Study-wide results and limits: Those with IBD had lower TCRbeta diversity (inverse Simpson) than their healthy co-twins did. Compared with healthy twins, IBD patients shared fewer clonotypes with others, especially with disease activity. The analysis yielded no support for one strong signal or clonotype associated with IBD.

The chain combines TRBV28 with TRBJ1-1. Material for sequencing was blood. The TCR comes from a human donor with ulcerative colitis or Crohn's disease, or a healthy co-twin of an affected twin (not recorded which). Here the CDR3 reads CATDEDGNTEAFF.